The rows below give T cell receptor beta chains drawn from one sample of a study of blood T cell repertoires in COVID-19. Here immunoSEQ multiplex PCR was the method, and the copy in TCRdb shows in-frame clones only, minus some. The repertoire holds roughly 150,000 clones, with more than 70% as singletons. Specimen: peripheral blood. The receptors shown here come from a man aged 45-65 years who had recovered from COVID-19. The CDR3 runs from the conserved cysteine through the conserved F or W. A D gene is named only where the DNA matches it firmly. Not every row has a clone size; where given, it reads once, few, many or a size class.

>TRBV5-1|.|TRBJ2-3|TRBD1
CASSPGFGDRAADTQYF
TGCGCCAGCAGTCCTGGTTTCGGGGACAGGGCGGCAGATACGCAGTATTTT
>TRBV6-2/TRBV6-3|.|TRBJ1-3|.
CASSYSPLSGNTIYF
TGTGCCAGCAGTTACTCTCCTCTCTCTGGAAACACCATATATTTT
>TRBV2|.|TRBJ1-6|.
CASSSGLYNSPLHF
TGTGCCAGCAGTTCAGGACTCTATAATTCACCCCTCCACTTT
>TRBV18|.|TRBJ2-5|.
CASSPPGGGKKTQYF
TGTGCCAGCTCACCACCAGGGGGTGGGAAAAAGACCCAGTACTTC
>TRBV13|.|TRBJ1-2|.
CASSLRTMVWGSEYGYTF
TGTGCCAGCAGCTTACGGACAATGGTCTGGGGCAGTGAATATGGCTACACCTTC
>TRBV5-6|.|TRBJ1-4|TRBD1
CASSPTGRNEKLFF
TGTGCCAGCAGCCCGACAGGGAGGAATGAAAAACTGTTTTTT
>TRBV6-5|once|TRBJ1-1|.
CASINSGSTEAFF
TGTGCCAGCATCAACTCGGGGAGCACTGAAGCTTTCTTT
>TRBV4-1|.|TRBJ1-2|TRBD1
CASSQGQGFVHGYTF
TGCGCCAGCAGCCAAGGACAGGGGTTTGTCCATGGCTACACCTTC
>TRBV9|once|TRBJ1-4|.
CASSFGGTNEKLFF
TGTGCCAGCAGCTTCGGAGGGACTAATGAAAAACTGTTTTTT
>TRBV18|.|TRBJ2-5|.
CASSPLERQETQYF
TGTGCCAGCTCACCATTAGAAAGACAAGAGACCCAGTACTTC
>TRBV11-2|.|TRBJ1-5|.
CASSSHNQPQHF
TGTGCCAGCAGCTCCCACAATCAGCCCCAGCATTTT
>TRBV11-2|.|TRBJ1-6|.
CASSLGTSGVGSPLHF
TGTGCCAGCAGCTTAGGAACCTCAGGGGTCGGTTCACCCCTCCACTTT
>TRBV2|.|TRBJ2-5|TRBD2
CASSELAGGRGQYF
TGTGCCAGCAGTGAACTAGCGGGGGGGCGGGGCCAGTACTTC
>TRBV6-5|few|TRBJ2-7|.
CASWGTGTYEQYF
TGTGCCAGCTGGGGTACGGGAACCTACGAGCAGTACTTC
>TRBV18|.|TRBJ1-2|.
CASSSKDSSNYGYTF
TGTGCCAGCTCATCAAAAGACAGTTCTAACTATGGCTACACCTTC
>TRBV7-2|.|TRBJ2-3|TRBD2
CASSPLAGGPSDTQYF
TGTGCCAGCAGCCCATTAGCGGGGGGGCCATCAGATACGCAGTATTTT
>TRBV3-1/TRBV3-2|.|TRBJ2-7|.
CASSQGGTGLQYF
TGTGCCAGCAGCCAAGGGGGCACAGGGTTGCAGTACTTC
>TRBV29-1|.|TRBJ2-2|.
CSAEASANTGELFF
TGCAGCGCTGAGGCTTCAGCGAACACCGGGGAGCTGTTTTTT
>TRBV6-5|few|TRBJ1-6|.
CASSRDWNNSPLHF
TGTGCCAGCAGCAGGGATTGGAATAATTCACCCCTCCACTTT
>TRBV7-8|.|TRBJ2-2|.
CASSLASGAGELFF
TGTGCCAGCAGCTTAGCTAGCGGTGCCGGGGAGCTGTTTTTT
>TRBV3-1/TRBV3-2|few|TRBJ2-1|TRBD2
CVTKTSGSAIDEQFF
TGTGTGACCAAGACTAGCGGGAGTGCGATTGATGAGCAGTTCTTC
>TRBV7-9|.|TRBJ2-5|.
CASSPGVGQETQYF
TGTGCCAGCAGCCCAGGGGTAGGACAAGAGACCCAGTACTTC
>TRBV7-8|once|TRBJ1-4|TRBD1
CASSRQGADEKLFF
TGTGCCAGCAGCCGACAGGGGGCGGATGAAAAACTGTTTTTT
>TRBV18|.|TRBJ2-3|.
CASSARWSGGDTQYF
TGTGCCAGCTCAGCCAGGTGGTCCGGTGGAGATACGCAGTATTTT
>TRBV12-3/TRBV12-4|.|TRBJ1-1|.
CASSLSRGSEAFF
TGTGCCAGCAGTTTATCGCGGGGGTCTGAAGCTTTCTTT
>TRBV6-2/TRBV6-3|.|TRBJ2-7|.
CASSYTGSYEQYF
TGTGCCAGCAGTTATACAGGGTCCTACGAGCAGTACTTC
>TRBV9|.|TRBJ1-3|.
CASSVAGGYSGNTIYF
TGTGCCAGCAGCGTAGCGGGGGGGTACTCTGGAAACACCATATATTTT
>TRBV7-3|.|TRBJ2-1|.
CASSPSGVLSYNEQFF
TGTGCCAGCAGCCCGTCCGGGGTTCTCTCCTACAATGAGCAGTTCTTC
>TRBV10-1|.|TRBJ2-3|TRBD2
CASSDQRGGGTDTQYF
TGCGCCAGCAGTGATCAGCGGGGGGGCGGCACAGATACGCAGTATTTT
>TRBV6-5|.|TRBJ1-6|.
CASSAGTWNSPLHF
TGTGCCAGCAGCGCAGGGACTTGGAATTCACCCCTCCACTTT
>TRBV19|.|TRBJ2-7|.
CASREKGIRGEQYF
TGTGCCAGTAGAGAGAAAGGTATTCGGGGCGAGCAGTACTTC
>TRBV10-3|.|TRBJ2-7|.
CAISEPGIRRHEQYF
TGTGCCATCAGTGAACCAGGAATTCGTCGGCACGAGCAGTACTTC
>TRBV6-2/TRBV6-3|.|TRBJ2-3|TRBD1
CASSYLGQGGDTQYF
TGTGCCAGCAGTTACTTGGGACAGGGAGGGGATACGCAGTATTTT
>TRBV18|.|TRBJ2-1|.
CASSPGGPSSYNEQFF
TGTGCCAGCTCACCTGGAGGGCCCTCTTCCTACAATGAGCAGTTCTTC